This paragraph covers one T cell receptor beta chain sequence. Its specificity is not known. This specimen includes other DNA sequences encoding the same CDR3. The sample belongs to a study of T cell responses to AZD1222 COVID-19 vaccine. Findings and caveats of the study: Regions 160-218 and 743-854 dominated among vaccine-associated CD4 TCRs spanning spike.

Generated by immunoSEQ multiplex PCR, the TCRdb table keeps only in-frame clones and is missing some. The sample includes roughly 140,000 clones, over 75% of them seen just once. CDR3 length: 12 residues. Deletions cut 9 bases from V and 1 base from J, with 8 bases between. The source was peripheral blood, collected on day 0 of AZD1222 vaccination. The clonotype comes from an adult in good health. The rearrangement joins TRBV12-3 or TRBV12-4 to TRBJ2-3; D call uncertain. The CDR3 DNA reads as TGTGCCAGTAGCTTCCGCACAGATACGCAGTATTTT. It translates to CASSFRTDTQYF.